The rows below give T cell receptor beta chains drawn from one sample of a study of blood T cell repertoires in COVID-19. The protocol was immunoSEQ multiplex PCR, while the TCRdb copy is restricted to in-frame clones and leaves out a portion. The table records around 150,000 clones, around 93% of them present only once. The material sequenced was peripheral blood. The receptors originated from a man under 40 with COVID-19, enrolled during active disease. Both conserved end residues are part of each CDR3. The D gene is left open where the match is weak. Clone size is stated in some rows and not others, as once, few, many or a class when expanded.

CASSPVTGTSGSLINEQFF,TGTGCCAGCAGCCCCGTAACTGGGACTAGCGGGAGTCTAATCAATGAGCAGTTCTTC,TRBV11-2,TRBJ2-1,-,TRBD2
CASSQPAGANVLTF,TGTGCCAGCAGCCAACCCGCCGGTGCCAACGTCCTGACTTTC,TRBV3-1/TRBV3-2,TRBJ2-6,-,-
CASTWTGGTTEAFF,TGTGCCAGCACCTGGACAGGGGGTACCACTGAAGCTTTCTTT,TRBV6-1,TRBJ1-1,-,TRBD1
CASSQVSTGGLYYGYTF,TGTGCCAGCAGCCAAGTATCAACGGGGGGCTTATACTATGGCTACACCTTC,TRBV14,TRBJ1-2,-,-
CASLGTGATEAFF,TGCGCCAGCCTCGGGACAGGCGCCACTGAAGCTTTCTTT,TRBV5-1,TRBJ1-1,-,TRBD1
CASRRSGSSYEQYF,TGTGCCAGCAGACGTAGCGGAAGCTCCTACGAGCAGTACTTC,TRBV3-1/TRBV3-2,TRBJ2-7,once,-
CASSVGLREANYGYTF,TGTGCCAGCAGCGTAGGTTTGAGAGAAGCTAACTATGGCTACACCTTC,TRBV9,TRBJ1-2,-,-
CASSPRASGGNEQFF,TGTGCCAGCAGTCCCAGGGCTAGCGGGGGAAATGAGCAGTTCTTC,TRBV7-3,TRBJ2-1,-,TRBD2
CASSPTGTDLPNTGELFF,TGCGCCAGCAGCCCAACCGGGACAGACCTTCCGAACACCGGGGAGCTGTTTTTT,TRBV5-1,TRBJ2-2,-,TRBD1
CASSQEWGRTYEQYF,TGTGCCAGCAGCCAAGAATGGGGGAGGACCTACGAGCAGTACTTC,TRBV4-2,TRBJ2-7,-,-
CASSEGVSGNTGELFF,TGCGCCAGCAGTGAGGGCGTTAGCGGGAACACCGGGGAGCTGTTTTTT,TRBV10-1,TRBJ2-2,-,-
CASSLSRDRVEAFF,TGTGCCAGCAGCTTAAGCCGGGACAGAGTTGAAGCTTTCTTT,TRBV7-9,TRBJ1-1,-,TRBD1
CASSLRGLEAFF,TGTGCCAGCAGCCTCAGGGGGCTGGAAGCTTTCTTT,TRBV3-1/TRBV3-2,TRBJ1-1,-,TRBD1
CASSIGHSGGAYEQYF,TGTGCCAGTAGTATAGGCCATTCCGGGGGGGCGTACGAGCAGTACTTC,TRBV19,TRBJ2-7,-,TRBD2
CASTATGITEAFF,TGTGCCAGCACCGCGACAGGGATTACTGAAGCTTTCTTT,TRBV6-5,TRBJ1-1,-,TRBD1
CASSYRSGIYNEQFF,TGTGCCAGCAGTTACAGGTCGGGAATCTACAATGAGCAGTTCTTC,TRBV6-5,TRBJ2-1,-,-
CASSVWDRGTEAFF,TGTGCCAGCAGCGTATGGGACAGGGGCACTGAAGCTTTCTTT,TRBV9,TRBJ1-1,-,TRBD1
CASSPRPGTTSNYGYTF,TGTGCCAGCAGCCCCAGACCCGGGACAACTTCTAACTATGGCTACACCTTC,TRBV7-2,TRBJ1-2,-,-
CASSEHGQGSGNTIYF,TGTGCCAGCAGTGAGCACGGACAGGGGAGTGGAAACACCATATATTTT,TRBV25-1,TRBJ1-3,-,TRBD1
CASSQDWGDSNQPQHF,TGCGCCAGCAGCCAAGATTGGGGGGATAGCAATCAGCCCCAGCATTTT,TRBV4-1,TRBJ1-5,-,-
CASRTGTGISYEQYF,TGTGCCAGCAGAACCGGGACAGGGATTTCCTACGAGCAGTACTTC,TRBV28,TRBJ2-7,-,TRBD1
CASSLAGANYNEQFF,TGTGCCAGCAGTTTAGCGGGGGCCAATTACAATGAGCAGTTCTTC,TRBV27,TRBJ2-1,once,-
CASSRSRPGTSGETQYF,TGCGCCAGCAGCCGCTCCCGCCCCGGGACTAGCGGTGAGACCCAGTACTTC,TRBV4-3,TRBJ2-5,few,TRBD2
CASRSTTGAGGNYGYTF,TGTGCCAGTCGATCAACGACGGGCGCGGGGGGCAACTATGGCTACACCTTC,TRBV28,TRBJ1-2,-,-
CASSEAYNTEAFF,TGTGCCAGCAGTGAAGCTTATAACACTGAAGCTTTCTTT,TRBV2,TRBJ1-1,-,-
CATQVAATNSPLHF,TGTGCCACACAGGTAGCCGCCACGAATTCACCCCTCCACTTT,TRBV10-3,TRBJ1-6,-,-
CATSSGLAGTSTDTQYF,TGTGCCACCAGCTCAGGACTAGCGGGGACTAGCACAGATACGCAGTATTTT,TRBV24-1,TRBJ2-3,-,TRBD2
CASSAYSGIGTDTQYF,TGTGCCAGCAGCGCTTATAGCGGGATAGGGACAGATACGCAGTATTTT,TRBV5-6,TRBJ2-3,-,TRBD2
CASSFPTSGGTDTQYF,TGTGCCAGCAGCTTCCCCACTAGCGGGGGGACAGATACGCAGTATTTT,TRBV7-2,TRBJ2-3,-,TRBD2
CASSSGEKLFF,TGTGCCAGCAGTTCGGGTGAAAAACTGTTTTTT,TRBV6-6,TRBJ1-4,-,-
CASSQIYGGEQFF,TGTGCCAGCAGCCAAATCTACGGCGGTGAGCAGTTCTTC,TRBV14,TRBJ2-1,-,-
CASSLGWGGTGELFF,TGTGCCAGCAGCTTAGGTTGGGGGGGCACCGGGGAGCTGTTTTTT,TRBV7-2,TRBJ2-2,-,TRBD2
CASSPITGNRFWGYTF,TGTGCCAGCAGCCCCATCACAGGGAACCGGTTTTGGGGCTACACCTTC,TRBV7-2,TRBJ1-2,-,-
CATQGQGNTEAFF,TGTGCCACCCAAGGACAGGGTAACACTGAAGCTTTCTTT,TRBV15,TRBJ1-1,-,TRBD1
CASSTRGYSSGNTIYF,TGTGCCAGCAGCACCCGGGGGTACAGCTCTGGAAACACCATATATTTT,TRBV28,TRBJ1-3,-,-
CASSQQGYNSPLHF,TGTGCCAGCAGCCAACAGGGGTATAATTCACCCCTCCACTTT,TRBV7-3,TRBJ1-6,-,TRBD1
CASSGRRNPNTGELFF,TGTGCCAGCAGTGGGAGACGGAACCCGAACACCGGGGAGCTGTTTTTT,TRBV27,TRBJ2-2,few,-
CASSPDRGRLDEQFF,TGTGCCAGCAGCCCGGACAGGGGGCGCTTGGATGAGCAGTTCTTC,TRBV5-6,TRBJ2-1,-,TRBD1
CASSLQGVPTNEKLFF,TGCGCCAGCAGCTTACAGGGCGTACCAACTAATGAAAAACTGTTTTTT,TRBV5-1,TRBJ1-4,-,-
CASSLGSGSPLHF,TGTGCCAGCAGCCTAGGGTCGGGGTCACCCCTCCACTTT,TRBV7-3,TRBJ1-6,once,-